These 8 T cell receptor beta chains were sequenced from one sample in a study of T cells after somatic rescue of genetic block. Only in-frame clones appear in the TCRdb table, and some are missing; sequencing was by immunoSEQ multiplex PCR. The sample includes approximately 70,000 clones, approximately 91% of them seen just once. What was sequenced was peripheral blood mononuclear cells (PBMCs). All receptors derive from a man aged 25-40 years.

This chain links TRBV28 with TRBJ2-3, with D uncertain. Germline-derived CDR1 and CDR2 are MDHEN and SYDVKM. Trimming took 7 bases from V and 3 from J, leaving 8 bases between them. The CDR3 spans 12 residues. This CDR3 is CASTMGTDTQYF. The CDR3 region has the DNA TGTGCCAGCACCATGGGGACAGATACGCAGTATTTT.

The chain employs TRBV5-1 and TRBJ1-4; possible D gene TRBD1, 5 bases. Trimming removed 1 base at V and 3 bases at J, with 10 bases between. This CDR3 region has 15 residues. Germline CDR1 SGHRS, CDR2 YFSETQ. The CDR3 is CASSLYQGANEKLFF. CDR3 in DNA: TGCGCCAGCAGCTTGTACCAGGGTGCTAATGAAAAACTGTTTTTT.

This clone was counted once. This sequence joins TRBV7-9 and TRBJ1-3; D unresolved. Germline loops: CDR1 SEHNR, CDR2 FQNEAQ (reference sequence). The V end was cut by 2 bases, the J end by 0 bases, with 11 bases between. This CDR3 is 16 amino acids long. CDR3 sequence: CASSLRMKPSGNTIYF. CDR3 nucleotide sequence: TGTGCCAGCAGCTTAAGGATGAAGCCCTCTGGAAACACCATATATTTT.

In DNA form, the CDR3 reads TGTGCTTCCCGGACAGCGAACACCGGGGAGCTGTTTTTT. Residues: CASRTANTGELFF. This chain joins TRBV19 and TRBJ2-2; D possibly corresponds to TRBD1 (6 bases). This CDR3 is 13 amino acids long. Germline CDR1 reads LNHDA; CDR2 reads SQIVND (reference sequence).

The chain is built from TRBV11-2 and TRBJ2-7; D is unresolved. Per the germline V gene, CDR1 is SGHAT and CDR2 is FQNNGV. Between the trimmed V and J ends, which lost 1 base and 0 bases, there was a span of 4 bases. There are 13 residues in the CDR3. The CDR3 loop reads CASSLVSSYEQYF. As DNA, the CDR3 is TGTGCCAGCAGCTTAGTGAGCTCCTACGAGCAGTACTTC.

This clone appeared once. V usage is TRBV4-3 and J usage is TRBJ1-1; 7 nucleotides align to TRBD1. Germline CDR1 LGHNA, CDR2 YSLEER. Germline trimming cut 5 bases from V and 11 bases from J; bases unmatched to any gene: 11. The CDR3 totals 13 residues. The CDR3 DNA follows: TGCGCCAGCAGCAATCGGGACAGCAGTGCGGCTTTCTTT. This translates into CASSNRDSSAAFF.

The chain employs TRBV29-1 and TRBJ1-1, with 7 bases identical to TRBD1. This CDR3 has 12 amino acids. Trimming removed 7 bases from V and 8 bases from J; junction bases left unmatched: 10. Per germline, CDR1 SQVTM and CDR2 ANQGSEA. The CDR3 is CSAPQGSKEAFF. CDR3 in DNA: TGCAGCGCACCACAGGGGTCTAAGGAAGCTTTCTTT.

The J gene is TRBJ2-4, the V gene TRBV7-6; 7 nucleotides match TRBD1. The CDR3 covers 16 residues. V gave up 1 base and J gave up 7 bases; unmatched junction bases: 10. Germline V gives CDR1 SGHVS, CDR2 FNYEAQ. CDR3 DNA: TGTGCCAGCAGCTTAGGTCACAGGGGACATGAGAACATTCAGTACTTC. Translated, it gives CASSLGHRGHENIQYF.